This T cell receptor beta chain was captured by sequencing in a study of cytomegalovirus exposure and HLA in healthy donors. A word on this clone: Its cognate antigen is unknown.

Study-wide results and limits: Analysis was carried out at a later point, and it linked a missense DCLRE1C variant to TCR beta V- and J-gene trimming. From TCR beta sequences, most subjects' HLA-A and HLA-B alleles were reportedly predicted accurately. What a later analysis reportedly showed was that an Asian-associated ancestry cluster had fewer N-insertions than the roughly 700-donor mean.

A multiplex PCR was run with 60 Vbeta primers and 13 Jbeta primers. Clones were read by immunoSEQ multiplex PCR, and TCRdb kept only the in-frame ones, dropping some. The table shows 150,000 to 200,000 clones, with approximately 59% occurring only once. The CDR3 covers 14 residues. The germline CDR1 and CDR2 sequences are GTSNPN and SVGIG (reference sequence). V lost 2 bases and J lost 2; bases outside the gene matches: 2. The TCR comes from a man aged 35 to 55 in good health and CMV-seronegative. The chain links TRBV30 to TRBJ1-1, with 10 nucleotides matching TRBD1. The sequencing input was PBMCs. CDR3 loop: CAWSRTGGNTEAFF. CDR3 coding DNA: TGTGCCTGGAGTCGGACAGGGGGAAACACTGAAGCTTTCTTT.